These 8 T cell receptor beta chains share one sample of origin, sequenced in a study of blood T cell repertoires in COVID-19. This table comes from immunoSEQ multiplex PCR, and its TCRdb copy is limited to in-frame clones, with some not included. This sample has 90,000 to 110,000 clones, with around 80% found just once. The sample consisted of peripheral blood. The receptors were sampled from a human donor in a cohort sampled during active or convalescent COVID-19.

V and J are TRBV13 and TRBJ2-3; 10 positions match TRBD2. The germline gives CDR1 PRHDT, CDR2 FYEKMQ (reference sequence). The CDR3 totals 18 residues. The ends lost 4 bases at V and 7 bases at J; junction bases unmatched: 17. CDR3 sequence: CASSSTGLELAGDHTQYF. DNA of the CDR3: TGTGCCAGCAGCTCCACCGGGCTCGAGCTAGCGGGGGATCATACGCAGTATTTT.

The chain employs TRBV6-2 or TRBV6-3 and TRBJ1-5; TRBD1 aligns across 7 bases. With 0 bases clipped from V and 2 bases from J, the junction kept 1 base outside the gene matches. The CDR3 loop spans 15 amino acids. Germline V gene data show CDR1 as MNHEY and CDR2 as SVGEGT. The CDR3 DNA reads TGTGCCAGCAGTTACTCCGGGACAGGCAATCAGCCCCAGCATTTT. Translating it yields CASSYSGTGNQPQHF.

The chain is built from TRBV6-2 or TRBV6-3 and TRBJ1-2; no clear D. Germline loops: CDR1 MNHEY, CDR2 SVGEGT. This CDR3 contains 13 residues. V gave up 7 bases and J gave up 3 bases, with 12 bases separating them. The CDR3 DNA follows: TGTGCCAGCACCCCTGGGCAGTACTATGGCTACACCTTC. Translation gives CASTPGQYYGYTF.

As DNA, the CDR3 is TGTGCCAGCAGCTTGGGGCGTTTGGAGACCCAGTACTTC. The encoded protein is CASSLGRLETQYF. The chain uses TRBV7-9 and TRBJ2-5; D perhaps matches TRBD1 (5 bases). CDR1 is SEHNR and CDR2 is FQNEAQ in the germline V gene (reference sequence). Trimming took off 3 bases at V and 5 bases at J, with 10 bases between the two ends. This CDR3 has 13 residues.

In its sample, this clone was seen once. This rearrangement joins TRBV27 to TRBJ1-1; TRBD1 aligns across 7 bases. The CDR3 contains 15 residues. Germline CDR1 is MNHEY and CDR2 is SMNVEV (reference sequence). V dropped 7 bases and J dropped 0; count of bases not matched to a gene: 8. CDR3 DNA sequence: TGTGCCAGCAAACCGCCGACAGGGCTGAACACTGAAGCTTTCTTT. Translated: CASKPPTGLNTEAFF.

V and J are TRBV6-1 and TRBJ1-2; 7 positions agree with TRBD1. CDR3 length: 16 amino acids. The ends lost 0 bases at V and 8 bases at J; junction bases unmatched: 12. Germline assignment: CDR1 MNHNS and CDR2 SASEGT. CDR3 amino acids: CASSEALRQGVRGYTF. The CDR3 DNA sequence: TGTGCCAGCAGTGAAGCACTCCGTCAGGGGGTGCGGGGCTACACCTTC.

V is TRBV14 and J is TRBJ2-7, with 9 bases lining up with TRBD1. The CDR3 sequence is 13 residues long. Per the germline V gene, CDR1 is SGHDN and CDR2 is FVKESK. Unmatched junction bases numbered 0, after V lost 5 bases and J lost 1 base. CDR3 nucleotides: TGTGCCAGCAGCGGGACAGGGTCCTACGAGCAGTACTTC. Its protein product is CASSGTGSYEQYF.

The chain recombines TRBV10-3 with TRBJ1-6; 8 bases match TRBD1. The trim removed 8 bases at V and 12 bases at J, leaving 6 bases unmatched. CDR1 and CDR2 (germline): ENHRY, SYGVKD. The CDR3 runs 12 residues. The CDR3 DNA reads as TGTGCCATCGGATTGGACAGGGTACCCCTCCACTTT. It yields the protein CAIGLDRVPLHF.